The present TCR beta chain was sequenced within a study of identical twins. Study outcomes and limitations: Weaker excess twin sharing was seen among beta out-of-frame sequences. Invariant cells of the MAIT and iNKT types might have partly distorted the zero-insertion analyses. The study reached conclusions through statistical analysis that was cross-sectional, not following the same donors. Models underestimated out-of-frame TCR alpha sharing in monozygotic twins.

The CDR3 sequence is 15 residues long. Between the trimmed V and J ends, which lost 3 bases and 0 bases, there was a span of 12 bases. From germline, CDR1 is DFQATT and CDR2 SNEGSKA (reference sequence). There are many counts of this clonotype. Its antigen is unidentified. TCRdb processed the 5' RACE reads anew with MiXCR; each CDR3 protein has one entry. Of about 690,000 distinct CDR3 sequences listed, 5.5% to 6.5% are singletons. The receptor was isolated from a man aged 18 to 29 in good health. Sequencing was done on a sample of naive T cells sorted from blood. This rearrangement joins TRBV20-1 to TRBJ2-1; D is unresolved. In DNA form, the CDR3 reads TGCAGTGCTAGGAATCGCGAAAGCTCCTACAATGAGCAGTTCTTC. Protein product: CSARNRESSYNEQFF.